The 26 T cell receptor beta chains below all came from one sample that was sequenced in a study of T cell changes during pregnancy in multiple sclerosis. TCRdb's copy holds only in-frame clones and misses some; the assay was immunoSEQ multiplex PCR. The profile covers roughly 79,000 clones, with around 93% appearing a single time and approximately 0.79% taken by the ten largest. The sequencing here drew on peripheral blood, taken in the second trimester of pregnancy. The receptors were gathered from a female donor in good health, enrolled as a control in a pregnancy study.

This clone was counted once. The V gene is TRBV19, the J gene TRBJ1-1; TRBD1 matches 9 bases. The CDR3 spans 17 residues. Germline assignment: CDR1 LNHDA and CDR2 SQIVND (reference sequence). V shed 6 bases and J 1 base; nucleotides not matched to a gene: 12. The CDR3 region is CASSVRTGVAGNTEAFF. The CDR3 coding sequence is TGTGCCAGTAGCGTCCGGACAGGGGTAGCGGGGAACACTGAAGCTTTCTTT.

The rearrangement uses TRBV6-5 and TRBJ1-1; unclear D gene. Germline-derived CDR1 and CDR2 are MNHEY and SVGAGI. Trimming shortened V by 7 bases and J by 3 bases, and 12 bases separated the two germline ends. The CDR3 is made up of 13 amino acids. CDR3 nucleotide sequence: TGTGCCAGCATCAAACTGGGAGACACTGAAGCTTTCTTT. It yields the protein CASIKLGDTEAFF.

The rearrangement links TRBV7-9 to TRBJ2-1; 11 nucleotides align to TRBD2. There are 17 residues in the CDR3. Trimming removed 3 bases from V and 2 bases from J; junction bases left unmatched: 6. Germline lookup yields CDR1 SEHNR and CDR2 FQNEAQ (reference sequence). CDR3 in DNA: TGTGCCAGCAGCTTGCAACAACTAGCGGGGGCCTACAATGAGCAGTTCTTC. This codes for CASSLQQLAGAYNEQFF.

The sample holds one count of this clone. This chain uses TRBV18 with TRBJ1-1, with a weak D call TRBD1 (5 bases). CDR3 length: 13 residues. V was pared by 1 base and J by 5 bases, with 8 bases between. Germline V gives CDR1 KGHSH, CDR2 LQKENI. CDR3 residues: CASSPLTGTEAFF. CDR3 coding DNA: TGTGCCAGCTCACCACTTACAGGTACTGAAGCTTTCTTT.

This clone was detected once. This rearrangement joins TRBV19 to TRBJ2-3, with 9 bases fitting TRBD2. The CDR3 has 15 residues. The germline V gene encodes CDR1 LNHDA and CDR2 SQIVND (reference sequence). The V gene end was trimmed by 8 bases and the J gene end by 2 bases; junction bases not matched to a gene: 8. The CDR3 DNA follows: TGTGCCAGTGTTAGTAGCGGGGGTTCCACAGATACGCAGTATTTT. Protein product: CASVSSGGSTDTQYF.

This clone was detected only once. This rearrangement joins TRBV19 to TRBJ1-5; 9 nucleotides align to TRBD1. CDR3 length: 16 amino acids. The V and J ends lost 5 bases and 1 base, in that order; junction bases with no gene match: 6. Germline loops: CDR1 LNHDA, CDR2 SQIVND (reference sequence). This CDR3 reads CASSLQGATSNQPQHF. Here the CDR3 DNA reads TGTGCCAGTAGTCTACAGGGGGCTACGAGCAATCAGCCCCAGCATTTT.

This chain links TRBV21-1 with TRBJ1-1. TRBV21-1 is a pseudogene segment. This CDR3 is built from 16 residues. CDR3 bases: TGTGCCAGCAGCAAAGATGCGGGGGCATTTGGCACTGAAGCTTTCTTT. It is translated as CASSKDAGAFGTEAFF.

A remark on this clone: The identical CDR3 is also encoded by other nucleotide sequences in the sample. CDR3 region: CASSPGTSYNEQFF. CDR3 DNA sequence: TGTGCCAGCAGTCCCGGGACTAGCTACAATGAGCAGTTCTTC. The chain uses TRBV27 and TRBJ2-1; 8 bases line up with TRBD2. CDR3 length: 14 residues. The germline gives CDR1 MNHEY, CDR2 SMNVEV (reference sequence). Unmatched junction bases numbered 3, after V lost 5 bases and J lost 3 bases.

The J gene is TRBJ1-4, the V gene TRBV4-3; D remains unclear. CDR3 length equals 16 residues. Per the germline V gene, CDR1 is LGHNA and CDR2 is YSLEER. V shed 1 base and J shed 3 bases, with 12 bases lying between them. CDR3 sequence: CASSQVSGRPNEKLFF. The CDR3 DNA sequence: TGCGCCAGCAGCCAAGTATCTGGGCGCCCTAATGAAAAACTGTTTTTT.

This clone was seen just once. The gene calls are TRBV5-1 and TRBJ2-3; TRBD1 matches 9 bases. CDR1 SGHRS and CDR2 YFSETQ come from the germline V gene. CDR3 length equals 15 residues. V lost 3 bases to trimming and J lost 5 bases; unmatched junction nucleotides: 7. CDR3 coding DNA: TGCGCCAGCAGCTCGACCGGGACAGGGAAAGATACGCAGTATTTT. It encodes CASSSTGTGKDTQYF.

This chain's CDR3 is CAWRSNRGYEQYF. As DNA, the CDR3 is TGTGCCTGGAGGTCCAACAGGGGCTACGAGCAGTACTTC. The rearrangement joins TRBV30 to TRBJ2-7, with 7 bases aligning to TRBD1. The CDR3 runs 13 residues. The V and J ends lost 3 bases and 3 bases, in that order; junction bases with no gene match: 5. Germline V gene lookup returns CDR1 GTSNPN and CDR2 SVGIG (reference sequence).

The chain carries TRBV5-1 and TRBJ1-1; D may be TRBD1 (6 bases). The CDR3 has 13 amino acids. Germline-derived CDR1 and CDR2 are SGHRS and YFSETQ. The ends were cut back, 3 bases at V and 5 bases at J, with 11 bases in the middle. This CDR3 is CASSSAGDTEAFF. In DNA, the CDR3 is TGCGCCAGCAGCTCCGCAGGGGATACTGAAGCTTTCTTT.

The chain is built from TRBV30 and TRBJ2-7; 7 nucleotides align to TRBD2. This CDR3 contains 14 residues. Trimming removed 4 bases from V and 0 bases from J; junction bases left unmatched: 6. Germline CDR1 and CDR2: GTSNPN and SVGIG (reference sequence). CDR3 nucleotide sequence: TGTGCCTGGAACGGGGGGTCCTTCTCCTACGAGCAGTACTTC. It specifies CAWNGGSFSYEQYF.

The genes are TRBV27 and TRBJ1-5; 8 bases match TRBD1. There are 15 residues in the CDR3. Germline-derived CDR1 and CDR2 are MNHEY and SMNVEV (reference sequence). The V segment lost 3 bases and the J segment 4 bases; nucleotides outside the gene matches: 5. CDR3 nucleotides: TGTGCCAGCAGTTTCGGGACAGGCGGGAATCAGCCCCAGCATTTT. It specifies CASSFGTGGNQPQHF.

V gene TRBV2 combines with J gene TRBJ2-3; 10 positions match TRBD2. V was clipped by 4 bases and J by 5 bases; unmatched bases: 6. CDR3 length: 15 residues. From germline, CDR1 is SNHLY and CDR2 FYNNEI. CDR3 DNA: TGTGCCAGCAGTGCGTCAGCGGGGGGGGTAGATACGCAGTATTTT. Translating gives CASSASAGGVDTQYF.

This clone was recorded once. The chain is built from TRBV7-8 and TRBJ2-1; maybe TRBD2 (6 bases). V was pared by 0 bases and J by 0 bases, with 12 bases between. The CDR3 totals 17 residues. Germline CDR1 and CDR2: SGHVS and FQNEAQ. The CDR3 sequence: CASSLARRASSYNEQFF. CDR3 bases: TGTGCCAGCAGCTTAGCGCGGAGGGCGAGCTCCTACAATGAGCAGTTCTTC.

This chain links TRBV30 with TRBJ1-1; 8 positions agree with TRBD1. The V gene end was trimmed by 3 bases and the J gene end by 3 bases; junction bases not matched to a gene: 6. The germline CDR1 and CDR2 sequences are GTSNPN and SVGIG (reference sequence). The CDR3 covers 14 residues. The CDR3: CAWSAGTGDTEAFF. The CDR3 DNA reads TGTGCCTGGAGCGCCGGGACAGGCGACACTGAAGCTTTCTTT.

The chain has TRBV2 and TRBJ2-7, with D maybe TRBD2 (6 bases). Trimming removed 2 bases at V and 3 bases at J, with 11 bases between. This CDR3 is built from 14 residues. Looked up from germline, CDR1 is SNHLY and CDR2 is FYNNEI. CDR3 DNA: TGTGCCAGCAGTGAACGGGGCGGGGTCTACGAGCAGTACTTC. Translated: CASSERGGVYEQYF.

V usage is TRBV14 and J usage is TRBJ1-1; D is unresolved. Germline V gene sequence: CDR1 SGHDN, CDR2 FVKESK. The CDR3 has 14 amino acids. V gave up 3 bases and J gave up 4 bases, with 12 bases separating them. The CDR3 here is CASSQASGITEAFF. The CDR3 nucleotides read TGTGCCAGCAGCCAGGCATCCGGGATCACTGAAGCTTTCTTT.

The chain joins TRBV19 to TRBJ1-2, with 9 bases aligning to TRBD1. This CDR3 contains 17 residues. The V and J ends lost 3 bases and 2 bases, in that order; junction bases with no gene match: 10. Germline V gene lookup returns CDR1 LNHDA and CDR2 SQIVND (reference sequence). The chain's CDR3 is CASSIGDRGKVNYGYTF. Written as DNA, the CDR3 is TGTGCCAGTAGTATCGGCGACAGGGGGAAGGTGAACTATGGCTACACCTTC.

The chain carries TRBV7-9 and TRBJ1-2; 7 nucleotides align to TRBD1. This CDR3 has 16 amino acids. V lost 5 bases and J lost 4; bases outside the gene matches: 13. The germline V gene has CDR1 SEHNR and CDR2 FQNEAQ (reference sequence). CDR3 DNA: TGTGCCAGCAGCGAGCGGGCGACAGGGATGGGCTATGGCTACACCTTC. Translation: CASSERATGMGYGYTF. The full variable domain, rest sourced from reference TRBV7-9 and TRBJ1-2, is DTGVSQNPRHKITKRGQNVTFRCDPISEHNRLYWYRQTLGQGPEFLTYFQNEAQLEKSRLLSDRFSAERPKGSFSTLEIQRTEQGDSAMYLCASSERATGMGYGYTFGSGTRLTVV.

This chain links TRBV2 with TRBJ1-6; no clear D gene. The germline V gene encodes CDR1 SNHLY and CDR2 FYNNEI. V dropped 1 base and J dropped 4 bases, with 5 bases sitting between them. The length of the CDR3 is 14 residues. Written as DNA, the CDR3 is TGTGCCAGCAGTGAAGAATATTATAATTCACCCCTCCACTTT. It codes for CASSEEYYNSPLHF. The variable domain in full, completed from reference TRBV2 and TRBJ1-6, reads EPEVTQTPSHQVTQMGQEVILRCVPISNHLYFYWYRQILGQKVEFLVSFYNNEISEKSEIFDDQFSVERPDGSNFTLKIRSTKLEDSAMYFCASSEEYYNSPLHFGNGTRLTVT.

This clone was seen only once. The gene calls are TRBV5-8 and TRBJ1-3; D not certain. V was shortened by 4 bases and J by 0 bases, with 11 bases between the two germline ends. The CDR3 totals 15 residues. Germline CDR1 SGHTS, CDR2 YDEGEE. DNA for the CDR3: TGTGCCAGCAGCCTGAGGGCCCACTCTGGAAACACCATATATTTT. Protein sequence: CASSLRAHSGNTIYF.

DNA for the CDR3: TGCGCCAGCAGCCAAGTAGGGGTGCAGCCCACTAATGAAAAACTGTTTTTT. This encodes CASSQVGVQPTNEKLFF. The rearrangement uses TRBV4-1 and TRBJ1-4; D possibly corresponds to TRBD1 (5 bases). Germline assignment: CDR1 MGHRA and CDR2 YSYEKL. This CDR3 has 17 residues. The germline V and J ends were trimmed by 1 base and 2 bases, with 14 bases remaining between them.

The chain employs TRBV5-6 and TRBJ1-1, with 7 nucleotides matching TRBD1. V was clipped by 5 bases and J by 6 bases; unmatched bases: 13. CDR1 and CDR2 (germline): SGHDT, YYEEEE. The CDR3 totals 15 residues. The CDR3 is CASRNRDSRLSEAFF. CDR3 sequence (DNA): TGTGCCAGCAGAAACCGGGACAGCAGACTGTCTGAAGCTTTCTTT.

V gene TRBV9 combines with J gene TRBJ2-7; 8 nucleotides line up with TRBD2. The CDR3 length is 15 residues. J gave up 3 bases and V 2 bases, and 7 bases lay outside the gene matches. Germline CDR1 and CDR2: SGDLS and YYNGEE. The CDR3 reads CASSVGGGNNYEQYF. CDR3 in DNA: TGTGCCAGCAGCGTGGGCGGGGGGAATAACTACGAGCAGTACTTC.